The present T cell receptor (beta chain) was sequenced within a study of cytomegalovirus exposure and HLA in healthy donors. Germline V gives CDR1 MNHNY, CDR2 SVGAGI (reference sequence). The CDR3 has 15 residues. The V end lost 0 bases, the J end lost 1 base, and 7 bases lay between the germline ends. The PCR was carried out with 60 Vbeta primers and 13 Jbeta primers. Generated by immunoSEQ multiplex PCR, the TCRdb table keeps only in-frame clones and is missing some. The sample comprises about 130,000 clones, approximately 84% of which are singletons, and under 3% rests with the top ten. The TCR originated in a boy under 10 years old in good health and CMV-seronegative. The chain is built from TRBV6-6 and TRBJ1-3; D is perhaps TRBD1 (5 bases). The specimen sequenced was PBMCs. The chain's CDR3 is CASSYSSGSGNTIYF. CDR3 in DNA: TGTGCCAGCAGTTACTCGTCAGGGTCTGGAAACACCATATATTTT.